This T cell receptor beta chain was recorded in a study of CD8+ T cells in alopecia areata. CDR3 length: 11 residues. The V gene's germline CDR1 is MNHEY and CDR2 SMNVEV (reference sequence). The V segment lost 5 bases and the J segment 6 bases; nucleotides outside the gene matches: 1. General study points: Patients showed less clear TCR sequence sharing than mice, possibly partly because of HLA diversity. The study found higher clonality in lesional than normal scalp, especially in alopecia totalis/universalis. Sequencing of scalp samples also includes resident alphabeta T cells from normal skin.

Reverse transcription of extracted RNA yielded cDNA, which provided the sequencing template. The protocol was immunoSEQ multiplex PCR, while the TCRdb copy is restricted to in-frame clones and leaves out a portion. The table shows about 200,000 clones, with just over 55% occurring only once. The sample holds one count of this clone. Antigen unknown. The sample has other DNA sequences that encode this CDR3 too. The sample consisted of CD8+ T cells sorted from blood. V gene TRBV27 combines with J gene TRBJ2-7; 7 nucleotides align to TRBD1. The receptor was derived from a human donor in good health. Here the CDR3 reads CASSPGGEQYF. CDR3 bases: TGTGCCAGCAGTCCAGGGGGCGAGCAGTACTTC.